This TCR beta chain appears in the sequencing data of a study of human T cells and chemical hapten exposure. The V gene lost 2 bases and the J gene lost 9 bases, with 9 bases spanning the gap. The CDR3 is 12 amino acids. Germline CDR1 is KGHDR and CDR2 is SFDVKD. TCRdb re-called the RACE reads with MiXCR, one entry per CDR3 protein. This sample has around 260,000 distinct CDR3 sequences; about 9% occur once, and the top ten carry approximately 2.3%. Time point indicated: pre-sensitization, week 0. As to treatment: therapeutic diphenylcyclopropenone sensitization with weekly scalp DPC. The sequence was collected from a woman aged 40 to 50 with alopecia areata. Some clones in this sample may be carry-over from other donors' samples. This sequence joins TRBV24-1 and TRBJ1-1; unclear D gene. The material was whole blood, obtained in connection with sensitization to the hapten diphenylcyclopropenone (DPC). Here the CDR3 reads CATSDSARQAFF. The CDR3 DNA follows: TGTGCCACCAGTGATTCGGCCAGGCAAGCTTTCTTT.